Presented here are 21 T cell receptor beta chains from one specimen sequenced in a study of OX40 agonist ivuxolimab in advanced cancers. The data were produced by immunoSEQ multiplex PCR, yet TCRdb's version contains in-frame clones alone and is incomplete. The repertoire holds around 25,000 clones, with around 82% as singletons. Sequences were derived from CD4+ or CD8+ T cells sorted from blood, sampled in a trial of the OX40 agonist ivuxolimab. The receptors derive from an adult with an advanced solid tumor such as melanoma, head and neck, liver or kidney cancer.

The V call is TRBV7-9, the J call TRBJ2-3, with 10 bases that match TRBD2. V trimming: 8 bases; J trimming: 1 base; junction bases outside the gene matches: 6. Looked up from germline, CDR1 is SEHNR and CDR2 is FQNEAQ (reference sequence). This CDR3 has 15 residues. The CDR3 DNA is TGTGCCAGCTCGAGCGGGAGGGCCGGCACAGATACGCAGTATTTT. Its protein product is CASSSGRAGTDTQYF. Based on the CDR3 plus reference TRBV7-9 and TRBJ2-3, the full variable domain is DTGVSQNPRHKITKRGQNVTFRCDPISEHNRLYWYRQTLGQGPEFLTYFQNEAQLEKSRLLSDRFSAERPKGSFSTLEIQRTEQGDSAMYLCASSSGRAGTDTQYFGPGTRLTVL.

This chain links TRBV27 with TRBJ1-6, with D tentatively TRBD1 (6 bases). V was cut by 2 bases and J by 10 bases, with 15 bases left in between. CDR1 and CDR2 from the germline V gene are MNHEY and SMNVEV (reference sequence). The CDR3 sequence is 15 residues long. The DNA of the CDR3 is TGTGCCAGCAGTTTACAAGGGGGTTTAGGGTCACCCCTCCACTTT. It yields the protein CASSLQGGLGSPLHF.

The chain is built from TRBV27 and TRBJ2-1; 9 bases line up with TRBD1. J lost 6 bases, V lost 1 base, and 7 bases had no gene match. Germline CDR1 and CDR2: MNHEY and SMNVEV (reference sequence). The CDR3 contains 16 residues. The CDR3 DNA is TGTGCCAGCAGTTTATACAGGGGGCCCGGAGGCAATGAGCAGTTCTTC. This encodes CASSLYRGPGGNEQFF.

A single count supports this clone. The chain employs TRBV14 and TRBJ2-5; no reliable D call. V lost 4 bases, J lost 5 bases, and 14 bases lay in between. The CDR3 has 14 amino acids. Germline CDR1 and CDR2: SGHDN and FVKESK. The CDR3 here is CASSPGIHPETQYF. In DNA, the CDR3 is TGTGCCAGCAGCCCTGGTATTCATCCGGAGACCCAGTACTTC.

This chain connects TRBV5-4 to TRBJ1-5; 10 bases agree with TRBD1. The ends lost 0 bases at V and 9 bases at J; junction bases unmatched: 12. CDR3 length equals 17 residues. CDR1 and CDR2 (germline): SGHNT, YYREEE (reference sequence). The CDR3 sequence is CASSLALRTGGFGPQHF. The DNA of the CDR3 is TGTGCCAGCAGCTTGGCCCTCCGGACAGGGGGGTTCGGGCCCCAGCATTTT.

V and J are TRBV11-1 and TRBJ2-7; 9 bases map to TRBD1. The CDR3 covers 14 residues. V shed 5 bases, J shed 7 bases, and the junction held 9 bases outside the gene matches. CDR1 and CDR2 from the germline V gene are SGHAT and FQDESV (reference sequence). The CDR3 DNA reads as TGTGCCAGCAGCACCCGACAGGGGGTTGGTGAGCAGTACTTC. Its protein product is CASSTRQGVGEQYF.

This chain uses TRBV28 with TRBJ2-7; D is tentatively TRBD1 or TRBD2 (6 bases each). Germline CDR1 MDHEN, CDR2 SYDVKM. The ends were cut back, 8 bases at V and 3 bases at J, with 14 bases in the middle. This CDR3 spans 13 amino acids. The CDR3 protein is CASGWGASYEQYF. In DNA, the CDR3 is TGTGCCAGCGGGTGGGGGGCTAGCTACGAGCAGTACTTC.

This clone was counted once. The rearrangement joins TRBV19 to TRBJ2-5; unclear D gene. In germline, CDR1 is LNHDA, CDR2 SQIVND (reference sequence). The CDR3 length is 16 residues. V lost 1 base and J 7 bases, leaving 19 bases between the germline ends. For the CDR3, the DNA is TGTGCCAGTAGTATAGGGTTCCGAGACCCTAAGCGGACCCAGTACTTC. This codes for CASSIGFRDPKRTQYF.

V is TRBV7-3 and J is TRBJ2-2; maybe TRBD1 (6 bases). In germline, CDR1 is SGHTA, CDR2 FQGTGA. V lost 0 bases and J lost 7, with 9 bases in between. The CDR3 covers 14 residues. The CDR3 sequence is CASSLTGADGELFF. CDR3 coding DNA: TGTGCCAGCAGCTTAACGGGGGCAGACGGGGAGCTGTTTTTT.

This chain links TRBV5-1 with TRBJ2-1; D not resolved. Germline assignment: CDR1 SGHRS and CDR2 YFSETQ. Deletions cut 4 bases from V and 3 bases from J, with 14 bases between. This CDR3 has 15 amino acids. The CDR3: CASSQTSNRYNEQFF. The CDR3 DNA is TGCGCCAGCAGCCAGACCTCAAATCGCTACAATGAGCAGTTCTTC.

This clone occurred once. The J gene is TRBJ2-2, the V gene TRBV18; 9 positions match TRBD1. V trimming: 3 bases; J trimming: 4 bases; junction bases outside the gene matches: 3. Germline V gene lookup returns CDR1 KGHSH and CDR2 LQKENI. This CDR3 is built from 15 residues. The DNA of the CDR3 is TGTGCCAGCTCACCCGGACAGGGGCTCACCGGGGAGCTGTTTTTT. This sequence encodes CASSPGQGLTGELFF.

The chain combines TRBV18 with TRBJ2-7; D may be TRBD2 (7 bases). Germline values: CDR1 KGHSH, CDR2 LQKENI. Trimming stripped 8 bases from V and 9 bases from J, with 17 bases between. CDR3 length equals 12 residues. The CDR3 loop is CASTGGGPGQYF. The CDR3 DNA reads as TGTGCCAGCACAGGCGGGGGCCCGGGGCAGTACTTC.

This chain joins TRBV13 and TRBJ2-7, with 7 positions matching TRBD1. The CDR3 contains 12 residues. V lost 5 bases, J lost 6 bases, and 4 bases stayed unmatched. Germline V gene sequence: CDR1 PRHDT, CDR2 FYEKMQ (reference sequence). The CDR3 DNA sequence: TGTGCCAGCAGCCTCGACAGGGCCGAGCAGTACTTC. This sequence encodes CASSLDRAEQYF.

For the CDR3, the DNA is TGTGCCAGCAGATTTAACACTGAAGCTTTCTTT. Its translation is CASRFNTEAFF. V gene TRBV27 combines with J gene TRBJ1-1; D remains unclear. The CDR3 has 11 residues. Germline V gene data show CDR1 as MNHEY and CDR2 as SMNVEV (reference sequence). Trimming shortened V by 6 bases and J by 2 bases, and 4 bases separated the two germline ends.

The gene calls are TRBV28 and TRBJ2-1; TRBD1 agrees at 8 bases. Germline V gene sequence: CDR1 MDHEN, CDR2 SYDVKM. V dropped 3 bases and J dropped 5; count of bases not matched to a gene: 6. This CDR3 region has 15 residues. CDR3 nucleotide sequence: TGTGCCAGCAGTTTCGGGGACAGGCGTCACAATGAGCAGTTCTTC. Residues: CASSFGDRRHNEQFF.

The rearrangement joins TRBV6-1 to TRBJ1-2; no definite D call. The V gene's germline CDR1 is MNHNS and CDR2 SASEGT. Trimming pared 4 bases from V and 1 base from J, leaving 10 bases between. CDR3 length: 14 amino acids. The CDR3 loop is CASSGGFLNYGYTF. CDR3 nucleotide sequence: TGTGCCAGCAGTGGAGGATTCCTTAACTATGGCTACACCTTC.

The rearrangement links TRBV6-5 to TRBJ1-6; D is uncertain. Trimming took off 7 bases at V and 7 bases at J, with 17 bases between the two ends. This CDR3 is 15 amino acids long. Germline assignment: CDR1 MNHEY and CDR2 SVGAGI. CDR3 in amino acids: CASIGRPDLNSPLHF. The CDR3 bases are TGTGCCAGCATCGGACGACCGGATCTGAATTCACCCCTCCACTTT.

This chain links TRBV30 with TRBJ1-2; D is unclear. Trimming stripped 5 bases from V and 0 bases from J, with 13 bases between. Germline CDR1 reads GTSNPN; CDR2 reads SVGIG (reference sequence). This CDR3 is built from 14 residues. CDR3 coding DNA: TGTGCCTGGTCAAAACTCAGAACTAACTATGGCTACACCTTC. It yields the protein CAWSKLRTNYGYTF.

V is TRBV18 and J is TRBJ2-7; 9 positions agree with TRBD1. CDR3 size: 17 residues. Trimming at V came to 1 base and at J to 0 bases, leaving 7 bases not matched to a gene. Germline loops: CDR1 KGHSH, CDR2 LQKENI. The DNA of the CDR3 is TGTGCCAGCTCACCACTCGGGACAGGGAGTAGCTCCTACGAGCAGTACTTC. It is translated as CASSPLGTGSSSYEQYF.

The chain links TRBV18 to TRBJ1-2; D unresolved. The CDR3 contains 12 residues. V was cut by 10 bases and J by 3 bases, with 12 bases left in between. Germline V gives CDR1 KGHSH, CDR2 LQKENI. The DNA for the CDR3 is TGTGCCACCACCGGCCTGGACTATGGCTACACCTTC. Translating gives CATTGLDYGYTF.

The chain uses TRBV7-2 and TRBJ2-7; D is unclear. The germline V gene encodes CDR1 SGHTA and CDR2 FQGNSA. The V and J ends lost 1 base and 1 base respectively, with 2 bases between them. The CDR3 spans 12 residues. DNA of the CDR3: TGTGCCAGCAGCTTAGTGTCCTACGAGCAGTACTTC. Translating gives CASSLVSYEQYF.